A single sample gave rise to the 23 T cell receptor beta chains below, sequenced in a study of cytotoxic CD8 clonotypes in ibrutinib-treated CLL. Only in-frame clones appear in the TCRdb table, and some are missing; sequencing was by immunoSEQ multiplex PCR. The profile covers 300,000 to 350,000 clones, with just under 80% appearing a single time and roughly 6.3% taken by the ten largest. This specimen consisted of PBMCs, obtained before ibrutinib treatment. These receptors all stem from a human donor with chronic lymphocytic leukemia.

V usage is TRBV2 and J usage is TRBJ2-2; 9 nucleotides align to TRBD2. J was trimmed by 4 bases and V by 6 bases; bases with no gene match: 6. This CDR3 has 15 residues. Germline lookup yields CDR1 SNHLY and CDR2 FYNNEI. The CDR3 DNA is TGTGCCAGCAGGCAGACTAGCGGATCCACCGGGGAGCTGTTTTTT. Its translation: CASRQTSGSTGELFF. Full variable domain (outside the CDR3, taken from reference TRBV2 and TRBJ2-2): EPEVTQTPSHQVTQMGQEVILRCVPISNHLYFYWYRQILGQKVEFLVSFYNNEISEKSEIFDDQFSVERPDGSNFTLKIRSTKLEDSAMYFCASRQTSGSTGELFFGEGSRLTVL.

The chain recombines TRBV30 with TRBJ2-2, with a weak D call TRBD1 (6 bases). The CDR3 length is 17 residues. CDR1 is GTSNPN and CDR2 is SVGIG in the germline V gene (reference sequence). The V end lost 7 bases, the J end lost 5 bases, and 26 bases lay between the germline ends. The CDR3 bases are TGTGCCTCGTCCGAGGGGGAAGAGGGCCCTTTTACCGGGGAGCTGTTTTTT. Translated, it gives CASSEGEEGPFTGELFF. Full variable domain (outside the CDR3, taken from reference TRBV30 and TRBJ2-2): SQTIHQWPATLVQPVGSPLSLECTVEGTSNPNLYWYRQAAGRGLQLLFYSVGIGQISSEVPQNLSASRPQDRQFILSSKKLLLSDSGFYLCASSEGEEGPFTGELFFGEGSRLTVL.

This clone was seen more than once but under ten times. The V and J genes are TRBV4-3 and TRBJ1-3; no firm D call. V lost 0 bases, J lost 0 bases, and 9 bases lay in between. CDR3 length equals 16 residues. Per germline, CDR1 LGHNA and CDR2 YSLEER. The DNA for the CDR3 is TGCGCCAGCAGCCAAGATCAAGCAAGCTCTGGAAACACCATATATTTT. Protein sequence: CASSQDQASSGNTIYF.

This clone was counted only a few times. This rearrangement joins TRBV7-3 to TRBJ2-1; TRBD2 matches at 7 bases. The germline CDR1 and CDR2 sequences are SGHTA and FQGTGA. The V gene end was trimmed by 4 bases and the J gene end by 6 bases; junction bases not matched to a gene: 6. This CDR3 has 14 residues. The chain's CDR3 is CASSSERELNEQFF. For the CDR3, the DNA is TGTGCCAGCAGCTCCGAGCGGGAACTCAATGAGCAGTTCTTC.

In DNA, the CDR3 is TGCGCCAGCAGCCAAGATACAGGGGCGCAGAAGTACTTC. This translates into CASSQDTGAQKYF. The chain recombines TRBV4-3 with TRBJ2-7; 7 bases are a match to TRBD1. Germline CDR1 and CDR2: LGHNA and YSLEER. The ends lost 0 bases at V and 11 bases at J; junction bases unmatched: 7. This CDR3 is 13 amino acids long.

The chain joins TRBV7-2 to TRBJ1-1; TRBD1 is a possible D gene (5 bases). The CDR3 extends over 14 amino acids. CDR1 SGHTA and CDR2 FQGNSA come from the germline V gene. V was pared by 5 bases and J by 4 bases, with 14 bases between. CDR3 coding DNA: TGTGCCAGCAGCCTGCAGGGCCGGAGCACTGAAGCTTTCTTT. Translating it yields CASSLQGRSTEAFF.

The rearrangement joins TRBV4-1 to TRBJ2-5; D might be TRBD2 (7 bases). The V and J ends lost 0 bases and 5 bases respectively, with 25 bases between them. This CDR3 has 19 residues. CDR1 and CDR2 (germline): MGHRA, YSYEKL. DNA of the CDR3: TGCGCCAGCAGCCAAGATGTTCCGGGGGGCGCGACCATCGTGGAGACCCAGTACTTC. It encodes CASSQDVPGGATIVETQYF.

This sequence joins TRBV28 and TRBJ2-1; D could derive from TRBD1 or TRBD2 (6 bases each). The CDR3 is 14 residues long. Trimming stripped 9 bases from V and 3 bases from J, with 15 bases between. The germline V gene has CDR1 MDHEN and CDR2 SYDVKM. In DNA, the CDR3 is TGTGCCAGTTCAGTCGGAGGGGGCTACAATGAGCAGTTCTTC. Translation gives CASSVGGGYNEQFF.

The chain combines TRBV7-9 with TRBJ1-1; 8 positions agree with TRBD1. Germline trimming cut 5 bases from V and 3 bases from J; bases unmatched to any gene: 11. CDR1 SEHNR and CDR2 FQNEAQ come from the germline V gene (reference sequence). The CDR3 sequence is 16 residues long. CDR3 bases: TGTGCCAGCAGCCCTACCGGACAGGGCGCATACACTGAAGCTTTCTTT. Translated: CASSPTGQGAYTEAFF. The full variable domain, completed using reference TRBV7-9 and TRBJ1-1, is DTGVSQNPRHKITKRGQNVTFRCDPISEHNRLYWYRQTLGQGPEFLTYFQNEAQLEKSRLLSDRFSAERPKGSFSTLEIQRTEQGDSAMYLCASSPTGQGAYTEAFFGQGTRLTVV.

This clone came up once. Here the CDR3 reads CASSFSGGLAPGELFF. In nucleotides, the CDR3 is TGTGCCAGCAGTTTCAGCGGCGGATTAGCTCCTGGGGAGCTGTTTTTT. This chain uses TRBV6-6 with TRBJ2-2; perhaps TRBD2 as D (5 bases). Trimming left V 4 bases short and J 8 bases short, with 20 bases between. CDR1 and CDR2 from the germline V gene are MNHNY and SVGAGI (reference sequence). The CDR3 runs to 16 residues.

This chain uses TRBV7-8 with TRBJ2-1; unclear D gene. This CDR3 has 16 amino acids. CDR1 is SGHVS, CDR2 FQNEAQ, per germline. V was shortened by 2 bases and J by 3 bases, with 14 bases between the two germline ends. The CDR3 loop reads CASSLWGQSNYNEQFF. CDR3 coding DNA: TGTGCCAGCAGCTTATGGGGTCAATCTAACTACAATGAGCAGTTCTTC.

The gene calls are TRBV28 and TRBJ2-1; possibly TRBD1 or TRBD2 for D (7 bases each). The CDR3 has 16 amino acids. The V end lost 5 bases, the J end lost 9 bases, and 23 bases lay between the germline ends. CDR1 MDHEN and CDR2 SYDVKM come from the germline V gene. CDR3 nucleotide sequence: TGTGCCAGCAGTCTGACAGGGAGCGGGAACCAGCGTGAGCAGTTCTTC. Protein: CASSLTGSGNQREQFF.

The V gene is TRBV4-1, the J gene TRBJ2-7; tentative D call: TRBD2 (5 bases). Germline loops: CDR1 MGHRA, CDR2 YSYEKL. V was shortened by 0 bases and J by 4 bases, with 7 bases between the two germline ends. The CDR3 has 13 residues. The CDR3 DNA follows: TGCGCCAGCAGCCAAGAGGAGGTGTACGAGCAGTACTTC. Amino acids: CASSQEEVYEQYF.

J is TRBJ2-7 and V is TRBV29-1; unclear D gene. This CDR3 is built from 12 residues. V lost 4 bases to trimming and J lost 2 bases, with 9 bases between them. The V gene's germline CDR1 is SQVTM and CDR2 ANQGSEA. The CDR3: CSVGVQTYEQYF. The CDR3 DNA reads TGCAGCGTTGGGGTTCAGACCTACGAGCAGTACTTC.

The CDR3 DNA reads TGTGCCAGCAGTTATCCAGGGGCGGATACTGAAGCTTTCTTT. Its translation is CASSYPGADTEAFF. The rearrangement joins TRBV6-5 to TRBJ1-1; D is perhaps TRBD1 (6 bases). V lost 3 bases and J 5 bases, leaving 13 bases between the germline ends. The CDR3 is 14 amino acids. CDR1 and CDR2 (germline): MNHEY, SVGAGI.

The V and J genes are TRBV7-2 and TRBJ2-7, with 7 bases matching TRBD1. The CDR3 runs 15 residues. The trim removed 5 bases at V and 2 bases at J, leaving 9 bases unmatched. Germline-derived CDR1 and CDR2 are SGHTA and FQGNSA. The CDR3 region is CASSITGTAAYEQYF. CDR3 nucleotide sequence: TGTGCCAGCAGCATAACCGGGACAGCCGCCTACGAGCAGTACTTC.

The chain couples TRBV19 to TRBJ2-3, with D perhaps matching TRBD2 (5 bases). The ends were cut back, 3 bases at V and 5 bases at J, with 12 bases in the middle. The CDR3 runs 14 residues. Germline CDR1 is LNHDA and CDR2 is SQIVND (reference sequence). As DNA, the CDR3 is TGTGCCAGTAGTATCAGACTGGGAGTAGATACGCAGTATTTT. Its translation: CASSIRLGVDTQYF.

The rearrangement uses TRBV7-2 and TRBJ2-2; D tentatively fits TRBD1 or TRBD2 (5 bases each). Germline CDR1 reads SGHTA; CDR2 reads FQGNSA. CDR3 length: 16 residues. V dropped 1 base and J dropped 4 bases, with 13 bases sitting between them. The CDR3 loop is CASSLVGTELTGELFF. CDR3 nucleotides: TGTGCCAGCAGCTTAGTAGGGACGGAGCTCACCGGGGAGCTGTTTTTT.

The chain links TRBV5-5 to TRBJ2-1; TRBD2 is a possible D gene (5 bases). V lost 3 bases, J lost 5 bases, and 6 bases lay in between. Germline V gene sequence: CDR1 SGHKS, CDR2 YYEKEE (reference sequence). The CDR3 loop spans 12 amino acids. CDR3 region: CASSYGNNEQFF. CDR3 sequence (DNA): TGTGCCAGCAGCTACGGGAACAATGAGCAGTTCTTC.

V gene TRBV10-2 combines with J gene TRBJ1-3; D remains ambiguous. The V end was cut by 6 bases, the J end by 0 bases, with 12 bases between. The CDR3 sequence is 15 residues long. CDR1 is WSHSY and CDR2 is SAAADI in the germline V gene. This CDR3 reads CASRVGANSGNTIYF. In nucleotides, the CDR3 is TGCGCCAGCAGAGTGGGCGCCAACTCTGGAAACACCATATATTTT.

This clone was observed a handful of times. This rearrangement joins TRBV27 to TRBJ2-7, with TRBD2 matching 10 bases. CDR1 and CDR2 from the germline V gene are MNHEY and SMNVEV (reference sequence). The CDR3 covers 15 residues. With V trimmed by 8 bases and J by 2 bases, 9 bases remained unmatched. The CDR3 region has the DNA TGTGCCAGCGGGGGAGAGCGGGAGGGCCCCTACGAGCAGTACTTC. Its translation is CASGGEREGPYEQYF.

This chain uses TRBV5-4 with TRBJ1-2; the D is unclear. Germline CDR1 reads SGHNT; CDR2 reads YYREEE (reference sequence). Between the trimmed V and J ends, which lost 5 bases and 4 bases, there was a span of 9 bases. The CDR3 extends over 12 amino acids. This chain's CDR3 is CASRSGGYGYTF. The CDR3 DNA is TGTGCCAGCAGATCTGGTGGCTATGGCTACACCTTC.

The chain has TRBV5-1 and TRBJ2-1, with no clear D. This CDR3 is 15 amino acids long. Trimming took 1 base from V and 2 from J, leaving 10 bases between them. The germline V gene has CDR1 SGHRS and CDR2 YFSETQ. The CDR3 loop reads CASSLFSQTYNEQFF. The CDR3 coding sequence is TGCGCCAGCAGCTTGTTCAGTCAGACCTACAATGAGCAGTTCTTC.